Below are 14 T cell receptor beta chains sequenced from a single sample in a study of identical twins. TCRdb reanalysed the 5' RACE reads using MiXCR and keeps one entry per CDR3 protein. The data contain hundreds of thousands of distinct CDR3 sequences, 20% to 25% of them singletons. The data were also submitted as part of a second study, on yellow fever vaccine responses in identical twins.

Sequenced sample: CD4+ T cells sorted from blood. The receptors shown here come from a woman between 18 and 29 years old in good health.

This clonotype was seen only a few times. This chain joins TRBV15 and TRBJ1-5; D gene unclear. CDR1 is LNHNV and CDR2 is YYDKDF in the germline V gene (reference sequence). CDR3 length equals 15 residues. The V end was cut by 0 bases, the J end by 1 base, with 7 bases between. The DNA for the CDR3 is TGTGCCACCAGCAGAGATTTCGCCAGCAATCAGCCCCAGCATTTT. This translates into CATSRDFASNQPQHF.

The chain carries TRBV20-1 and TRBJ2-3; TRBD2 matches 11 bases. This CDR3 has 16 amino acids. Germline assignment: CDR1 DFQATT and CDR2 SNEGSKA (reference sequence). With V trimmed by 0 bases and J by 6 bases, 8 bases remained unmatched. CDR3 bases: TGCAGTGCTAGAGATACCCTAGCGGGGGGCAGGGATACGCAGTATTTT. Amino acids: CSARDTLAGGRDTQYF.

This clonotype occurred a few times. The chain is built from TRBV2 and TRBJ2-1; D may be TRBD2 (5 bases). From germline, CDR1 is SNHLY and CDR2 FYNNEI. The CDR3 contains 14 residues. With 4 bases removed from V and 9 bases from J, the gap between germline ends came to 16 bases. CDR3 sequence: CASSVTDPEGEQFF. The CDR3 coding sequence is TGTGCCAGCAGTGTGACCGATCCTGAGGGTGAGCAGTTCTTC.

The V call is TRBV11-2, the J call TRBJ2-7; TRBD1 might be the D (6 bases). This CDR3 is built from 16 residues. V lost 1 base and J 1 base, leaving 14 bases between the germline ends. CDR1 and CDR2 (germline): SGHAT, FQNNGV. CDR3: CASSLGSRGQSYEQYF. The DNA for the CDR3 is TGTGCCAGCAGCTTAGGGTCCAGGGGCCAATCCTACGAGCAGTACTTC.

This clonotype has more than one count but fewer than ten. This sequence joins TRBV3-1 and TRBJ2-5; 8 nucleotides match TRBD2. The CDR3 has 14 residues. CDR1 and CDR2 from the germline V gene are LGHDT and YNNKEL (reference sequence). V lost 2 bases, J lost 7 bases, and 6 bases stayed unmatched. CDR3 in DNA: TGTGCCAGCAGCCAACAGGGACTAGGTAGGACCCAGTACTTC. Its protein is CASSQQGLGRTQYF.

V gene TRBV7-9 combines with J gene TRBJ2-7; D unresolved. In germline, CDR1 is SEHNR, CDR2 FQNEAQ (reference sequence). This CDR3 has 12 amino acids. V lost 5 bases, J lost 9 bases, and 14 bases lay in between. The chain's CDR3 is CASSPSESGQYV. CDR3 bases: TGTGCCAGCAGCCCCAGCGAGTCGGGGCAGTACGTC.

This clonotype was observed a few times. The V and J genes are TRBV9 and TRBJ2-5; D is ambiguous. Germline CDR1 reads SGDLS; CDR2 reads YYNGEE. V lost 2 bases and J 5 bases, leaving 10 bases between the germline ends. This CDR3 has 13 amino acids. DNA for the CDR3: TGTGCCAGCAGCGTTATGGCCGGGGAGACCCAGTACTTC. Its translation is CASSVMAGETQYF.

The rearrangement links TRBV24-1 to TRBJ2-5; D is undetermined. The germline V and J ends were trimmed by 4 bases and 2 bases, with 19 bases remaining between them. Germline CDR1 reads KGHDR; CDR2 reads SFDVKD. The length of the CDR3 is 17 residues. CDR3 sequence reads: CATSDPTLGRVQETQYF. As DNA, the CDR3 is TGTGCCACCAGTGACCCAACCCTCGGAAGGGTTCAAGAGACCCAGTACTTC.

The CDR3 loop is CATSAAGVGNEQFF. The CDR3 DNA sequence: TGTGCCACCAGTGCGGCGGGAGTTGGAAATGAGCAGTTCTTC. V and J are TRBV24-1 and TRBJ2-1; 7 bases are a match to TRBD2. Per germline, CDR1 KGHDR and CDR2 SFDVKD. The CDR3 length is 14 residues. V trimming: 5 bases; J trimming: 7 bases; junction bases outside the gene matches: 7.

The V call is TRBV6-5, the J call TRBJ2-1; 7 nucleotides agree with TRBD1. CDR1 and CDR2 from the germline V gene are MNHEY and SVGAGI. This CDR3 contains 16 residues. V shed 5 bases, J shed 8 bases, and the junction held 15 bases outside the gene matches. CDR3 DNA: TGTGCCAGCAGTCCCTCGGGGCAGGGGGTATTCGATGAGCAGTTCTTC. Translating gives CASSPSGQGVFDEQFF.

This chain uses TRBV4-1 with TRBJ2-5, with 7 nucleotides matching TRBD1. CDR3 length equals 15 residues. In germline, CDR1 is MGHRA, CDR2 YSYEKL. V shed 4 bases and J 5 bases; nucleotides not matched to a gene: 10. CDR3 coding DNA: TGCGCCAGCAGCCGGGCGACAGGGTTCGACGAGACCCAGTACTTC. Its translation: CASSRATGFDETQYF.

The chain couples TRBV2 to TRBJ2-1; D call uncertain. From germline, CDR1 is SNHLY and CDR2 FYNNEI. This CDR3 has 12 amino acids. The germline V and J ends were trimmed by 3 bases and 8 bases, with 8 bases remaining between them. The CDR3, as DNA: TGTGCCAGCAGTGAGAGGAGTTATGAGCAGTTCTTC. This codes for CASSERSYEQFF.

CDR3 loop: CASSLGPIQETQYF. CDR3 sequence (DNA): TGCGCCAGCAGCTTGGGGCCGATCCAAGAGACCCAGTACTTC. This chain links TRBV5-1 with TRBJ2-5; no firm D call. Trimming removed 0 bases from V and 1 base from J, with 7 bases in between. The CDR3 loop spans 14 amino acids. Germline CDR1 is SGHRS and CDR2 is YFSETQ.

This clonotype was seen repeatedly, ten times or more. The V and J genes are TRBV6-1 and TRBJ2-5; 7 bases align to TRBD1. This CDR3 is 13 amino acids long. The junction had 4 bases not matched to a gene; V was cut back by 5 bases and J by 4 bases. CDR1 and CDR2 from the germline V gene are MNHNS and SASEGT. CDR3 region: CASSPTGRETQYF. The CDR3 DNA reads as TGTGCCAGCAGTCCGACAGGGAGAGAGACCCAGTACTTC.